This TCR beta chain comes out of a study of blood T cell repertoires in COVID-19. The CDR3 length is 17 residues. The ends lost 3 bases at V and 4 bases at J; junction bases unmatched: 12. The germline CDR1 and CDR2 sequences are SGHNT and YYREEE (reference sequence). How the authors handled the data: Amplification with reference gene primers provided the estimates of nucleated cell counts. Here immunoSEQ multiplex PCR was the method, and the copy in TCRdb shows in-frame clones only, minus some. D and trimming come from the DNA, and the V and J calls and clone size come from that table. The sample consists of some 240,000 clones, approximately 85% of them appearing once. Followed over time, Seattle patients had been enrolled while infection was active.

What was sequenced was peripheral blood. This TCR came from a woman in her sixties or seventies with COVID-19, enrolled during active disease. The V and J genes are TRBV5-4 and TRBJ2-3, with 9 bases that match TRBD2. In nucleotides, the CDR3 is TGTGCCAGCAGCTCTGACGCAGCGGGAGGAAGGGCAGATACGCAGTATTTT. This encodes CASSSDAAGGRADTQYF. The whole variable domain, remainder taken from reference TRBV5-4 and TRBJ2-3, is ETGVTQSPTHLIKTRGQQVTLRCSSQSGHNTVSWYQQALGQGPQFIFQYYREEENGRGNFPPRFSGLQFPNYSSELNVNALELDDSALYLCASSSDAAGGRADTQYFGPGTRLTVL.